A selection of T cell receptor beta chains follows, all from one sample in a study of monozygotic twins with inflammatory bowel disease. Reprocessing the 5' RACE reads, TCRdb reports a single entry for every CDR3 protein and omits DNA. The sample holds around 450,000 distinct CDR3 sequences. The material sequenced was blood. The receptors originated from a human donor with ulcerative colitis or Crohn's disease, or a healthy co-twin of an affected twin (not recorded which). CDR3s include the opening cysteine and the closing phenylalanine or tryptophan.

TRBJ1-5 TRBV19 CASSIYPPPGNQPQHF
TRBJ1-1 TRBV5-1 CASSSDKNTEAFF
TRBJ1-2 TRBV11-2 CASSSPYDGYTF
TRBJ1-1 TRBV5-1 CASSDSQTTAFF
TRBJ2-2 TRBV7-6 CASSFLGSRINTGELFF
TRBJ1-4 TRBV6-2/TRBV6-3 CASSYSGQLNEKLFF
TRBJ2-7 TRBV7-9 CASSLSQNSYEQYF
TRBJ2-5 TRBV7-8 CASSLGGLAGDGTQYF
TRBJ1-4 TRBV4-1 CASSQDPGPSEKLFF
TRBJ2-2 TRBV19 CASSSLGGANTGELFF
TRBJ1-1 TRBV20-1 CSAYGTGINTEAFF
TRBJ2-7 TRBV12-5 CASGHLSYEQYF
TRBJ2-3 TRBV27 CASSPRPSTDTQYF
TRBJ2-5 TRBV6-6 CASSPPGDQETQYF
TRBJ1-1 TRBV7-9 CASSDTWNTEAFF
TRBJ2-7 TRBV20-1 CSASPGTSGYEQYF
TRBJ1-2 TRBV29-1 CSAPGQGHDGYTF
TRBJ2-1 TRBV6-5 CASSWAGLQFF
TRBJ2-1 TRBV5-1 CASSPGTTIEQFF
TRBJ1-1 TRBV5-1 CASSLSGPTEAFF
TRBJ2-3 TRBV5-1 CASSLRVTGLTDTQYF
TRBJ2-1 TRBV5-1 CASSFSLGPPYNEQFF
TRBJ2-7 TRBV20-1 CSTTGLADYEQYF
TRBJ2-1 TRBV6-2/TRBV6-3 CASSYRGFSSYNEQFF
TRBJ2-2 TRBV20-1 CSAKRQAPLDTGELFF
TRBJ2-2 TRBV4-2 CASSQVLIVSSNTGELFF
TRBJ1-2 TRBV19 CASSPPGEGYTF
TRBJ1-2 TRBV7-2 CASSFTGGPQPF
TRBJ2-3 TRBV9 CASSVGIAGGGVTDTQYF
TRBJ2-7 TRBV6-1 CASSAQTGTYEQYF
TRBJ2-7 TRBV2 CASSDPQGAYEQYF
TRBJ2-7 TRBV6-2/TRBV6-3 CASSFGHLYEQYF
TRBJ2-7 TRBV2 CASSEVRSSYEQYF
TRBJ1-1 TRBV12-3/TRBV12-4 CASGYHTEAFF